Shown below are 11 T cell receptor beta chains from a single sample sequenced in a study of blood T cell repertoires in COVID-19. Assay used: immunoSEQ multiplex PCR; TCRdb lists only in-frame clones, some missing. Of 250,000 to 300,000 clones listed, over 75% are singletons. The sequencing input was PBMCs or T cells enriched from blood (not recorded which). Receptor source: a woman in her 50s who had recovered from COVID-19.

The chain combines TRBV5-1 with TRBJ2-6, with 8 bases that match TRBD1. Germline V CDR1 and CDR2: SGHRS, YFSETQ. The CDR3 contains 15 residues. Trimming took 4 bases from V and 4 from J; bases not matched to a gene: 4. This CDR3 reads CASSPTGVGANVLTF. CDR3 nucleotides: TGCGCCAGCAGCCCGACAGGGGTGGGGGCCAACGTCCTGACTTTC.

The chain has TRBV7-2 and TRBJ2-5; D possibly corresponds to TRBD1 (5 bases). Trimming cost V 4 bases and J 6 bases, with 12 bases left between them. The germline gives CDR1 SGHTA, CDR2 FQGNSA. The CDR3 consists of 13 residues. In DNA, the CDR3 is TGTGCCAGCAGCTATACAGGCTCAAAGACCCAGTACTTC. Protein: CASSYTGSKTQYF. Full variable domain (rest looked up from reference TRBV7-2 and TRBJ2-5): GAGVSQSPSNKVTEKGKDVELRCDPISGHTALYWYRQSLGQGLEFLIYFQGNSAPDKSGLPSDRFSAERTGGSVSTLTIQRTQQEDSAVYLCASSYTGSKTQYFGPGTRLLVL.

In this sample, this clone turned up once. CDR3 DNA sequence: TGTGCCAGCAGCAGCGGCCCCGGTCGGGGGGAGCTGTTTTTT. It translates to CASSSGPGRGELFF. The chain has TRBV28 and TRBJ2-2; TRBD2 is a possible D gene (5 bases). The CDR3 runs 14 residues. Trimming left V 6 bases short and J 8 bases short, with 16 bases between. Germline V gives CDR1 MDHEN, CDR2 SYDVKM.

This rearrangement joins TRBV5-6 to TRBJ1-1; 9 nucleotides match TRBD1. The CDR3 consists of 14 residues. V trimming: 6 bases; J trimming: 1 base; junction bases outside the gene matches: 4. Germline values: CDR1 SGHDT, CDR2 YYEEEE. The CDR3 sequence: CASTQGASNTEAFF. The DNA of the CDR3 is TGTGCCAGCACACAGGGGGCCTCGAACACTGAAGCTTTCTTT.

Of note for this clone: The sample holds other DNA sequences that translate to the same CDR3. This chain uses TRBV18 with TRBJ2-5; D gene unclear. V lost 1 base and J 5 bases, leaving 5 bases between the germline ends. The CDR3 runs 12 residues. Germline loops: CDR1 KGHSH, CDR2 LQKENI. This CDR3 reads CASSPLRETQYF. CDR3 coding DNA: TGTGCCAGCTCACCACTGCGGGAGACCCAGTACTTC. The variable domain in full, completed from reference TRBV18 and TRBJ2-5, reads NAGVMQNPRHLVRRRGQEARLRCSPMKGHSHVYWYRQLPEEGLKFMVYLQKENIIDESGMPKERFSAEFPKEGPSILRIQQVVRGDSAAYFCASSPLRETQYFGPGTRLLVL.

V is TRBV18 and J is TRBJ1-5; D is ambiguous. This CDR3 has 15 residues. The V end lost 3 bases, the J end lost 2 bases, and 11 bases lay between the germline ends. In germline, CDR1 is KGHSH, CDR2 LQKENI. The DNA of the CDR3 is TGTGCCAGCTCACCTTCAAAAGCTGGCAATCAGCCCCAGCATTTT. This codes for CASSPSKAGNQPQHF. The full variable domain, with the rest looked up from reference TRBV18 and TRBJ1-5, is NAGVMQNPRHLVRRRGQEARLRCSPMKGHSHVYWYRQLPEEGLKFMVYLQKENIIDESGMPKERFSAEFPKEGPSILRIQQVVRGDSAAYFCASSPSKAGNQPQHFGDGTRLSIL.

The chain recombines TRBV19 with TRBJ2-4, with D tentatively TRBD1 (6 bases). Trimming took 4 bases from V and 0 from J, leaving 16 bases between them. CDR1 is LNHDA and CDR2 is SQIVND in the germline V gene (reference sequence). The CDR3 runs 17 residues. The DNA for the CDR3 is TGTGCCAGTAGTAAATCAGGTACAGGGCTAGCCAAAAACATTCAGTACTTC. Translating gives CASSKSGTGLAKNIQYF.

CDR3 bases: TGTGCCAGCAGCTCTTTAGGACAGGGGGCGACGAATGGCTACACCTTC. It specifies CASSSLGQGATNGYTF. The chain uses TRBV7-9 and TRBJ1-2; 11 bases are a match to TRBD1. CDR1 is SEHNR and CDR2 is FQNEAQ in the germline V gene (reference sequence). This CDR3 has 16 residues. After removal of 4 bases from V and 6 bases from J, the junction contained 10 bases not matched to a gene.

The chain couples TRBV9 to TRBJ1-1; D is unclear. Between the trimmed V and J ends, which lost 3 bases and 6 bases, there was a span of 12 bases. The germline CDR1 and CDR2 sequences are SGDLS and YYNGEE. The CDR3 contains 13 residues. In DNA form, the CDR3 reads TGTGCCAGCAGCGGAGAATGGAGGGCTGAAGCTTTCTTT. Amino acid sequence: CASSGEWRAEAFF.

V gene TRBV7-9 combines with J gene TRBJ1-1; 9 bases line up with TRBD1. The length of the CDR3 is 15 residues. V dropped 5 bases and J dropped 6; count of bases not matched to a gene: 10. The germline V gene has CDR1 SEHNR and CDR2 FQNEAQ (reference sequence). The CDR3 bases are TGTGCCAGCAGCGTCCGGGACAGGGTAAAAGCTGAAGCTTTCTTT. As protein: CASSVRDRVKAEAFF.

The J gene is TRBJ2-3, the V gene TRBV2, with a possible D match to TRBD1 (5 bases). CDR3 length: 17 amino acids. Looked up from germline, CDR1 is SNHLY and CDR2 is FYNNEI. The germline V and J ends were trimmed by 5 bases and 0 bases, with 18 bases remaining between them. CDR3 sequence (DNA): TGTGCCAGCAGTAAGGTGGGGCAAACCAAGAGCACAGATACGCAGTATTTT. Translation gives CASSKVGQTKSTDTQYF.